The following is a T cell receptor (beta chain) sequence with its context. These data come from a study of blood T cell repertoires in COVID-19. Across the study: Samples taken during acute and convalescent COVID-19 were collected in the United States, Italy and Spain.

Libraries were prepared by immunoSEQ multiplex PCR; TCRdb keeps only in-frame clonotypes and omits some of them. This sample has some 280,000 clones, with 86% found just once. The receptor comes from a woman aged 25 to 39 with active or convalescent COVID-19. Specimen: peripheral blood.

The CDR3 region is CASKGTVSGNTIYF. The CDR3 DNA reads as TGTGCCAGCAAGGGGACTGTAAGTGGAAACACCATATATTTT. The V gene is TRBV19, the J gene TRBJ1-3; tentatively, D is TRBD1 (5 bases). This CDR3 spans 14 amino acids. The ends were cut back, 9 bases at V and 3 bases at J, with 15 bases in the middle. Germline V CDR1 and CDR2: LNHDA, SQIVND (reference sequence).